This T cell receptor (beta chain) was recorded in a study of CD8 T cells in ankylosing spondylitis. Findings and caveats of the study: Seemingly distinctive of ankylosing spondylitis blood was a TCR beta motif formed by eight highly homologous variants.

TCRdb re-called the 5' RACE reads with MiXCR, one entry per CDR3 protein. The repertoire consists of under 300,000 distinct CDR3 sequences, with about a sixth occurring once and the leading ten covering approximately 32%. CDR1 is SEHNR, CDR2 FQNEAQ, per germline (reference sequence). The CDR3 extends over 13 amino acids. Trimming stripped 1 base from V and 7 bases from J, with 5 bases between. For this clonotype: The antigen remains undetermined.

The receptor was derived from a male donor with ankylosing spondylitis or in good health (not recorded which). Sequenced material: blood, either unsorted or a sorted T cell fraction (not recorded which). The chain recombines TRBV7-9 with TRBJ1-6; no firm D call. CDR3 coding DNA: TGTGCCAGCAGCTTAGGTCTGAATTCACCCCTCCACTTT. Encoded protein: CASSLGLNSPLHF.